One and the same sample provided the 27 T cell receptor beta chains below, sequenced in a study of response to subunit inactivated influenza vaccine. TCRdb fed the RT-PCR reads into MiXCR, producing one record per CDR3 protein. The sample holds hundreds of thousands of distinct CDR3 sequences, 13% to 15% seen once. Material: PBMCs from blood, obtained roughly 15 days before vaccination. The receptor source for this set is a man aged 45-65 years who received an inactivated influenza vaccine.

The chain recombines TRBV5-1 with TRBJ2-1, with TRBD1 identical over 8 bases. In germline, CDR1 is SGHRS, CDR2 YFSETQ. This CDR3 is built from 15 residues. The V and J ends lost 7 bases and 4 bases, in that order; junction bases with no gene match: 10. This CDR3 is CASVDAGQEYNEQFF. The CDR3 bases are TGCGCCAGCGTAGACGCGGGACAGGAGTACAATGAGCAGTTCTTC.

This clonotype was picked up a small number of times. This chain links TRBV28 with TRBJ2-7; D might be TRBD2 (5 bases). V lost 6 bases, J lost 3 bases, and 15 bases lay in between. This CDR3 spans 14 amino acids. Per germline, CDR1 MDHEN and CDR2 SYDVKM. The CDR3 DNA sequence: TGTGCCAGCAGCCCCTCCGGGGTCTTCTACGAGCAGTACTTC. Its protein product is CASSPSGVFYEQYF.

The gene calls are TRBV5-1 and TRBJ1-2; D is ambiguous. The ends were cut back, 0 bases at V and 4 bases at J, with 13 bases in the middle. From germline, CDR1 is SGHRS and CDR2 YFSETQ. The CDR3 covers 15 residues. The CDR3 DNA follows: TGCGCCAGCAGCTTGGACGCCGGGCTGGGCTATGGCTACACCTTC. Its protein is CASSLDAGLGYGYTF.

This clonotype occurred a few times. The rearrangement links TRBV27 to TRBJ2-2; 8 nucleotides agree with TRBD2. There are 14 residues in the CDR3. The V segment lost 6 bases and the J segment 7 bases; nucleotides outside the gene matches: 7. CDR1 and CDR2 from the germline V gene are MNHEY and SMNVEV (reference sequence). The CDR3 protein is CASRVAGSGGELFF. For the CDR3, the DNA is TGTGCCAGCAGGGTAGCGGGGTCGGGCGGGGAGCTGTTTTTT.

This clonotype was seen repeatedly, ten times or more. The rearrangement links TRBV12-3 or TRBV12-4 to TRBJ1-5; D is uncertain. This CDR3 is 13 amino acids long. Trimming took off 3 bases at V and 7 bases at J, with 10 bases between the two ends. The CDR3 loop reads CASSFGAYQPQHF. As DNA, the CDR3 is TGTGCCAGCAGTTTTGGTGCGTACCAGCCCCAGCATTTT.

The CDR3 DNA is TGTGCCAGCAGCATAGCGGGGGGGGAGACCCAGTACTTC. This translates into CASSIAGGETQYF. The V gene is TRBV7-3, the J gene TRBJ2-5; 11 bases are a match to TRBD2. V dropped 5 bases and J dropped 5; count of bases not matched to a gene: 1. CDR3 length: 13 residues. Looked up from germline, CDR1 is SGHTA and CDR2 is FQGTGA.

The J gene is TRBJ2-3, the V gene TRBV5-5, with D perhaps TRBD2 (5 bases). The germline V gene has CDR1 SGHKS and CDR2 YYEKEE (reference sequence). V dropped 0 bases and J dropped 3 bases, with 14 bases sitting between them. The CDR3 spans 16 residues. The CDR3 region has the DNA TGTGCCAGCAGCTTGGGTTCCGGGGTTGGTACAGATACGCAGTATTTT. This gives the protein CASSLGSGVGTDTQYF. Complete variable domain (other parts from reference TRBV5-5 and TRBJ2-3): DAGVTQSPTHLIKTRGQQVTLRCSPISGHKSVSWYQQVLGQGPQFIFQYYEKEERGRGNFPDRFSARQFPNYSSELNVNALLLGDSALYLCASSLGSGVGTDTQYFGPGTRLTVL.

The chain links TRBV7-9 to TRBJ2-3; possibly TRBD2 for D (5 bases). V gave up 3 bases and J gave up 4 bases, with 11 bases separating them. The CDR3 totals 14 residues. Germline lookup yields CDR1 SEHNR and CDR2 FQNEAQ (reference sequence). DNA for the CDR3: TGTGCCAGCAGCTTGAGTCTCGGGGCAGATACGCAGTATTTT. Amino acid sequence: CASSLSLGADTQYF.

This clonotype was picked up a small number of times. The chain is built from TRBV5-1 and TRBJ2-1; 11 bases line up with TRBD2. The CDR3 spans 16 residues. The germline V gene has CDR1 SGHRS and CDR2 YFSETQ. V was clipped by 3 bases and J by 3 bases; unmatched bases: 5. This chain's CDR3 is CASSSAGLAVYNEQFF. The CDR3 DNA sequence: TGCGCCAGCAGCTCCGCGGGACTAGCGGTCTACAATGAGCAGTTCTTC.

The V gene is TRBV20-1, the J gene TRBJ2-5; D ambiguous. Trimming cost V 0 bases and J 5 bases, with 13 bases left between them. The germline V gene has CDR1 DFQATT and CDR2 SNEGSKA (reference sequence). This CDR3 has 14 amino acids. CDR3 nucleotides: TGCAGTGCTAGAGATCCCGGCTTTCCCGAGACCCAGTACTTC. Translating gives CSARDPGFPETQYF.

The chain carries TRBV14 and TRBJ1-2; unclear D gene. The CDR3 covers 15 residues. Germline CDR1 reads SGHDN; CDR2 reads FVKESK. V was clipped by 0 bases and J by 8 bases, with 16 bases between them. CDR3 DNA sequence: TGTGCCAGCAGCCAAGATTTGGTTACGGGTCAAGGCTACACCTTC. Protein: CASSQDLVTGQGYTF.

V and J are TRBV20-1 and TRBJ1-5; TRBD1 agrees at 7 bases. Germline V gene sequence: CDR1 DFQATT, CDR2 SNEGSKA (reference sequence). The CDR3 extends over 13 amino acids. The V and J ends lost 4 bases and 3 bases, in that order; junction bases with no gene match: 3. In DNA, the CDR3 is TGCAGTGCTAACACAGGGGTCAATCAGCCCCAGCATTTT. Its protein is CSANTGVNQPQHF.

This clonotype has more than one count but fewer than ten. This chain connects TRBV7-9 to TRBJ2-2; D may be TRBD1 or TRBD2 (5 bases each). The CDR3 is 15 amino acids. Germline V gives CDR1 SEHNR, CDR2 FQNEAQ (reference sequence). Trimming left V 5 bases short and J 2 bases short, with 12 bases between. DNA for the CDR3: TGTGCCAGCAGCAACCGGGACCGCAACACCGGGGAGCTGTTTTTT. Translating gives CASSNRDRNTGELFF.

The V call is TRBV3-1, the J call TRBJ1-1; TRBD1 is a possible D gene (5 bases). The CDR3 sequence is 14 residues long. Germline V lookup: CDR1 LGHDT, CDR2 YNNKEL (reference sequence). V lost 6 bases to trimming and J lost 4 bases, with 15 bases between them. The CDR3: CASSFRDGGTEAFF. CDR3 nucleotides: TGTGCCAGCAGTTTCAGGGACGGGGGCACTGAAGCTTTCTTT.

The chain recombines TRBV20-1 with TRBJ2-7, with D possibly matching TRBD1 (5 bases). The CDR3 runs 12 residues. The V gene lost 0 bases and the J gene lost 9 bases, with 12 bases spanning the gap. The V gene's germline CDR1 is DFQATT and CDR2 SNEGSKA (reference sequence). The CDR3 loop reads CSARDLGLVQYF. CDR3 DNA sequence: TGCAGTGCTAGAGATTTGGGGCTGGTGCAGTACTTC.

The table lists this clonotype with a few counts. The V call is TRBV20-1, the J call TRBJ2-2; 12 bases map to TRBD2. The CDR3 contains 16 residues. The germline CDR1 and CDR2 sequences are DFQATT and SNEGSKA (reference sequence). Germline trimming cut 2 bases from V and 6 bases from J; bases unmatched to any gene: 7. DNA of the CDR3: TGCAGTGCTAGACGCTCTAGCGGGAGGGCCCCCGGGGAGCTGTTTTTT. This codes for CSARRSSGRAPGELFF.

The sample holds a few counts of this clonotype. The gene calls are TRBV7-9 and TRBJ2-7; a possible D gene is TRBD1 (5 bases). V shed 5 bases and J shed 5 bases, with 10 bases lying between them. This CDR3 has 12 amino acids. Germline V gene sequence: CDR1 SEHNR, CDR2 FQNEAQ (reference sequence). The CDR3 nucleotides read TGTGCCAGCAGCATATGGGGCGACGAGCAGTACTTC. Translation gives CASSIWGDEQYF.

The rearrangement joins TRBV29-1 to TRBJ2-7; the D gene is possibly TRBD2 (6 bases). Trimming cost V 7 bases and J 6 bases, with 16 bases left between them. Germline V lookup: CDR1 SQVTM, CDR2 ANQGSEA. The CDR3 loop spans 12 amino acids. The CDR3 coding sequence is TGCAGCGGGGGCCTCCCGGAGGGCGAGCAGTACTTC. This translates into CSGGLPEGEQYF.

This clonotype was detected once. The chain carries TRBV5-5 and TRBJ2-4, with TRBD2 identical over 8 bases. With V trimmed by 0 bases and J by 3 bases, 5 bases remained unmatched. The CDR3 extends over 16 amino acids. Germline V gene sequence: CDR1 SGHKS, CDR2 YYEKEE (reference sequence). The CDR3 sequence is CASSLEAGVGKNIQYF. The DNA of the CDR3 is TGTGCCAGCAGCTTGGAAGCGGGGGTGGGCAAAAACATTCAGTACTTC. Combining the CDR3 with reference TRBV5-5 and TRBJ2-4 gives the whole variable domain DAGVTQSPTHLIKTRGQQVTLRCSPISGHKSVSWYQQVLGQGPQFIFQYYEKEERGRGNFPDRFSARQFPNYSSELNVNALLLGDSALYLCASSLEAGVGKNIQYFGAGTRLSVL.

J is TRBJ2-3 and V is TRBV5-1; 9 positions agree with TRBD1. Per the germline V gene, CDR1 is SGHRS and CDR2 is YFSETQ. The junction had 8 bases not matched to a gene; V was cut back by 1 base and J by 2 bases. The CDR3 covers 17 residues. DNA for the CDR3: TGCGCCAGCAGCTTGTTGACGGGACAGGGAGTCACAGATACGCAGTATTTT. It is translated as CASSLLTGQGVTDTQYF.

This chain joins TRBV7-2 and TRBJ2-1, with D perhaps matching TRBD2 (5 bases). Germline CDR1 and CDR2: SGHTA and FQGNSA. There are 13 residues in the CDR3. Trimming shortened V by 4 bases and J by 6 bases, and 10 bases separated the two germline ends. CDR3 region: CASSSGITNEQFF. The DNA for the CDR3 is TGTGCCAGCAGCTCGGGAATTACCAATGAGCAGTTCTTC.

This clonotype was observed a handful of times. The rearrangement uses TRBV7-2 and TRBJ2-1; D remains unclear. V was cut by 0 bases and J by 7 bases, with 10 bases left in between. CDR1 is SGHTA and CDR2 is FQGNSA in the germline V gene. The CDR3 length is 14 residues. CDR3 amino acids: CASSLAGWSNEQFF. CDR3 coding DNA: TGTGCCAGCAGCTTAGCGGGTTGGTCGAATGAGCAGTTCTTC. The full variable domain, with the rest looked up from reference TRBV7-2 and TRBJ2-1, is GAGVSQSPSNKVTEKGKDVELRCDPISGHTALYWYRQSLGQGLEFLIYFQGNSAPDKSGLPSDRFSAERTGGSVSTLTIQRTQQEDSAVYLCASSLAGWSNEQFFGPGTRLTVL.

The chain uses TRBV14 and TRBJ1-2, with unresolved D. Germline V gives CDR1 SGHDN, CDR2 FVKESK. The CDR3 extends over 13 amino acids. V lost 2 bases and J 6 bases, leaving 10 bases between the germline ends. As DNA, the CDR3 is TGTGCCAGCAGCCAACTGACGGTTGATGGCTACACCTTC. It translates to CASSQLTVDGYTF.

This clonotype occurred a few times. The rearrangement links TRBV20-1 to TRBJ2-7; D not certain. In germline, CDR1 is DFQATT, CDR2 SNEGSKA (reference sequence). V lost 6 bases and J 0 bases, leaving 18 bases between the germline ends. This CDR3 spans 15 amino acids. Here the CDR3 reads CSATGPFTSSYEQYF. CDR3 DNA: TGCAGTGCCACCGGACCATTCACGAGCTCCTACGAGCAGTACTTC.

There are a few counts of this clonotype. In nucleotides, the CDR3 is TGTGCCACCAGGGGGGGACCCCTCAATAATGAAGAAAAACTGTTTTTT. This translates into CATRGGPLNNEEKLFF. This chain joins TRBV24-1 and TRBJ1-4, with a weak D call TRBD1 (5 bases). The CDR3 is 16 residues long. Trimming left V 7 bases short and J 8 bases short, with 22 bases between. Germline V lookup: CDR1 KGHDR, CDR2 SFDVKD.

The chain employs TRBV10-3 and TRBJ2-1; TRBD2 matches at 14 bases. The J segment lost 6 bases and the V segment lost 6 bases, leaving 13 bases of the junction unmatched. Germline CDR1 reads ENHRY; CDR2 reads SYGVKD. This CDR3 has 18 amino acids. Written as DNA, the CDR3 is TGTGCCATCAGACAAACCCCGGGACTAGCGGGAGTTAGCAATGAGCAGTTCTTC. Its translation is CAIRQTPGLAGVSNEQFF.

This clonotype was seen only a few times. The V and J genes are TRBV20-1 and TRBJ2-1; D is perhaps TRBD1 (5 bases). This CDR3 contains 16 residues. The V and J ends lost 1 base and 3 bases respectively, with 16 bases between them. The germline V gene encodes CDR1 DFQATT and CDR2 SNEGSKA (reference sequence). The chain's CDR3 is CSARGTPSAGYNEQFF. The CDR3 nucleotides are TGCAGTGCTAGAGGGACACCCTCAGCAGGCTACAATGAGCAGTTCTTC.